This T cell receptor beta chain was retrieved from a study of blood T cell repertoires in COVID-19. The CDR3 spans 12 residues. V gave up 7 bases and J gave up 8 bases, with 17 bases separating them. Per germline, CDR1 SQVTM and CDR2 ANQGSEA. This table comes from immunoSEQ multiplex PCR, and its TCRdb copy is limited to in-frame clones, with some not included. The sample carries about 200,000 clones, roughly 88% recorded once. This chain uses TRBV29-1 with TRBJ1-2; the D gene is possibly TRBD1 (6 bases). The clonotype originates from a woman in her thirties or forties who had recovered from COVID-19. The source material was peripheral blood. The CDR3 region has the DNA TGCAGCGGCATGGGGGGGGCGGAGGGCTACACCTTC. Encoded protein: CSGMGGAEGYTF.